The source of this TCR beta chain is a study of cytomegalovirus exposure and HLA in healthy donors. Study-level results: Being indistinguishable, some V segments were excluded, TRBV6-2 and TRBV6-3 among them. Rarity held for most TCR sequences, but there were some public TCRs that occurred in many donors. Most TCR beta V segments were productive about 87% or about 30% of the time in an earlier analysis.

The primer mix had 60 Vbeta and 13 Jbeta primers. Sequencing was performed with immunoSEQ multiplex PCR; in TCRdb, only in-frame clones are kept and a portion is missing. The repertoire holds 100,000 or so clones, with under 85% as singletons. Per the germline V gene, CDR1 is SGHKS and CDR2 is YYEKEE (reference sequence). There are 15 residues in the CDR3. V dropped 0 bases and J dropped 1 base, with 8 bases sitting between them. Of note for this clone: The antigen is not known.

Source material: PBMCs. This sequence originates from a woman aged 40 to 55 in good health and CMV-seropositive. This rearrangement joins TRBV5-5 to TRBJ2-1, with D unresolved. CDR3 nucleotides: TGTGCCAGCAGCTTGGAAGGCGGTTCCTACAATGAGCAGTTCTTC. Translating gives CASSLEGGSYNEQFF.